This TCR beta chain was identified during a study of human T cells and chemical hapten exposure. Using its own MiXCR run on the RACE reads, TCRdb lists one record per CDR3 protein. The sample has 300,000 to 350,000 distinct CDR3 sequences, approximately 6.9% seen once. This clonotype was seen repeatedly, ten times or more. Time point reported: patch test 1, 2 weeks after DPC sensitization. The sample's treatment: therapeutic diphenylcyclopropenone sensitization with weekly scalp DPC. CDR3 size: 14 residues. Trimming took 2 bases from V and 4 from J, leaving 11 bases between them. Germline V gene sequence: CDR1 SEHNR, CDR2 FQNEAQ (reference sequence).

The sequencing used whole blood, collected in connection with sensitization to the hapten diphenylcyclopropenone (DPC). The V call is TRBV7-9, the J call TRBJ1-2; unclear D gene. This receptor was identified in a woman between 18 and 29 years old with alopecia areata. Some clones in this sample may be carry-over from other donors' samples. The CDR3 spells CASSLPPHSYGYTF. The CDR3 region has the DNA TGTGCCAGCAGCTTACCGCCTCATAGCTATGGCTACACCTTC.